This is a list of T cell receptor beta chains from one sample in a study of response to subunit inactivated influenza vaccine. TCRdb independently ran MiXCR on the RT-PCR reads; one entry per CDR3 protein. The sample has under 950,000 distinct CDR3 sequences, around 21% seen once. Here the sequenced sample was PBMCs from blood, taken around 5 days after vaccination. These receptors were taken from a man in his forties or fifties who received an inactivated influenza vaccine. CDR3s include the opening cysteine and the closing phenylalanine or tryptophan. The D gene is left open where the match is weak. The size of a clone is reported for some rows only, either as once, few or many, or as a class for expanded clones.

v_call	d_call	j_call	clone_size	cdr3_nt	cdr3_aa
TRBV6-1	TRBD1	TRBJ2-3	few	TGTGCCAGCAGTCTTCAGGGGGTCCGCACAGATACGCAGTATTTT	CASSLQGVRTDTQYF
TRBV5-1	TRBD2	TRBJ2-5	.	TGCGCCAGCAGCCCATCATCGGGGGGATGGGAGACCCAGTACTTC	CASSPSSGGWETQYF
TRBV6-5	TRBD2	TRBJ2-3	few	TGTGCCAGCAGTTATTCTAGCGGGAGTTCAGATACGCAGTATTTT	CASSYSSGSSDTQYF
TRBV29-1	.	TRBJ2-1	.	TGCAGCGTTGACGTAGAGGGTCATGTCTACAATGAGCAGTTCTTC	CSVDVEGHVYNEQFF
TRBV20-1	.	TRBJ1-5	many	TGCAGTGCGCCAACCCCCGGGACATTGAATCAGCCCCAGCATTTT	CSAPTPGTLNQPQHF
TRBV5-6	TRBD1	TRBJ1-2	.	TGTGCCAGCAGCGAAGACAGGGGCCGTTATGGCTACACCTTC	CASSEDRGRYGYTF
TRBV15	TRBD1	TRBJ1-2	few	TGTGCCACCAGCGGGAACAGGGGACCTAACTATGGCTACACCTTC	CATSGNRGPNYGYTF
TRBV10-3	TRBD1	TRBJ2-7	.	TGTGCCATCGGGACAGATCCATACGAGCAGTACTTC	CAIGTDPYEQYF
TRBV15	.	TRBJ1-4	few	TGTGCCACCAGCAGAGACCGACGGGCTAATGAAAAACTGTTTTTT	CATSRDRRANEKLFF
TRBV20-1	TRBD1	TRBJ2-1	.	TGCAGTGCTAGAGAACTCCGGGACAGGGGGCGCGGGGAGCAGTTCTTC	CSARELRDRGRGEQFF
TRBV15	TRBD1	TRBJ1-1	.	TGTGCCACCAGCAGTAGACAGGGTCGGTACACTGAAGCTTTCTTT	CATSSRQGRYTEAFF
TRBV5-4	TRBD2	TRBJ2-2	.	TGTGCCAGCAGCGAGGGACTAGCGGGGGTCCCCGGGGAGCTGTTTTTT	CASSEGLAGVPGELFF
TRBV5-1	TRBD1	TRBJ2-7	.	TGCGCCAGCAGCTTTCCGGGACAGGCCTACGAGCAGTACTTC	CASSFPGQAYEQYF
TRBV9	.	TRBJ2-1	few	TGTGCCAGCAGCGGCCACGGTGAGCAGTTCTTC	CASSGHGEQFF
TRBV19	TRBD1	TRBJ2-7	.	TGTGCCAGTAGTTCATGGGCGACAGGGGACTACGAGCAGTACTTC	CASSSWATGDYEQYF
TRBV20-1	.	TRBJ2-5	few	TGCAGTGCTAGAGAAGGGACACCCCAAGAGACCCAGTACTTC	CSAREGTPQETQYF
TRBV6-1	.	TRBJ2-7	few	TGTGCCAGCCGTCAGTCTTACAGCTCCTACGAGCAGTACTTC	CASRQSYSSYEQYF
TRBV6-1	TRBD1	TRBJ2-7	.	TGTGCCAGCAGCAGGACAGGGCGGGTCGAGCAGTACTTC	CASSRTGRVEQYF
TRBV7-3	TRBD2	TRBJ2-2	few	TGTGCCAGCAGCACTAGCGGGATCTCCACCGGGGAGCTGTTTTTT	CASSTSGISTGELFF
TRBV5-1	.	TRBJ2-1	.	TGCGCCAGCAGCTTGTCGGTCGGGAGCTCCTACAATGAGCAGTTCTTC	CASSLSVGSSYNEQFF
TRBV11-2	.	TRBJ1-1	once	TGTGCCAGCAGCCCCCTGTGGGATGTTAACACTGAAGCTTTCTTT	CASSPLWDVNTEAFF
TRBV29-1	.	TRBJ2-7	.	TGCAGCATACGTCGGGGCGGTACCTACGAGCAGTACTTC	CSIRRGGTYEQYF
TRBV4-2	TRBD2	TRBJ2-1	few	TGTGCCAGCAGCCAAGCCTTGACCTCCGGGACTAGCGGGAGACTCAATGAGCAGTTCTTC	CASSQALTSGTSGRLNEQFF
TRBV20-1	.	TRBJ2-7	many	TGCAGTGCTAGACGGGACTCTCCCCTCGAGCAGTACTTC	CSARRDSPLEQYF
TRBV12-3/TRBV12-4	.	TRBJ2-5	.	TGTGCCAGCAGTTTCAGGGGCATAGAGACCCAGTACTTC	CASSFRGIETQYF
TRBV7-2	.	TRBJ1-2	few	TGTGCCAGCAGCTTAATGACGTATGGCTACACCTTC	CASSLMTYGYTF
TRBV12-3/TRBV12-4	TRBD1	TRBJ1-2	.	TGTGCCAGCAGTTTAGCAAGGGACAGGGACCTGAGCTATGGCTACACCTTC	CASSLARDRDLSYGYTF
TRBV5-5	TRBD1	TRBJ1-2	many	TGTGCCAGCAGTCGGGACAGGGGGCTTACTGGCTACACCTTC	CASSRDRGLTGYTF
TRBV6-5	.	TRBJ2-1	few	TGTGCCAGCAGTTACGGGGAACCCAGCTCCTACAATGAGCAGTTCTTC	CASSYGEPSSYNEQFF
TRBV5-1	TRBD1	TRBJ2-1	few	TGCGCCAGCAGCTTGGGGACAGGATCTAAGCAGTTCTTC	CASSLGTGSKQFF
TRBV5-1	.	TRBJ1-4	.	TGCGCCGGCAGCTTGTCGTATAGCGGGACCCCGCTGTTTTTT	CAGSLSYSGTPLFF
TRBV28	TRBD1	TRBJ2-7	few	TGTGCCAGCAGCCCCGGACAGGGGGCGAACGAGCAGTACTTC	CASSPGQGANEQYF
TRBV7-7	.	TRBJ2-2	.	TGTGCCAGCAGCCAGGACAGTCCCGGGGAGCTGTTTTTT	CASSQDSPGELFF
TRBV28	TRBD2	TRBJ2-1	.	TGTGCCAGCAGCCCTAGCGGGAGACCTTACAATGAGCAGTTCTTC	CASSPSGRPYNEQFF
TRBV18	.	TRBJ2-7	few	TGTGCCAGCTCACCAGGGAGGAGGGGGGGCCTGGACGAGCAGTACTTC	CASSPGRRGGLDEQYF
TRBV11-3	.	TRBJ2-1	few	TGTGCCAGCAGCCCCCCCGGCGGGATGGACAATGAGCAGTTCTTC	CASSPPGGMDNEQFF
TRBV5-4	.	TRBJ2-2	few	TGTGCCAGCAGCTTGGTTCCAGCGGAGCGGGAGCTGTTTTTT	CASSLVPAERELFF
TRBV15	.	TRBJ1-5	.	TGTGCCACCAGCAGAGACTCCCGGGGAGGATTTGTAACCCAGCATTTT	CATSRDSRGGFVTQHF
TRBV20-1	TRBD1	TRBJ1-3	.	TGCAGTGCTAGTCCGACAGGGGACCTCTCTGGAAACACCATATATTTT	CSASPTGDLSGNTIYF
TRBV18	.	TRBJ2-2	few	TGTGCCAGCTCACCCCCGCCCACCGGGGAGCTGTTTTTT	CASSPPPTGELFF
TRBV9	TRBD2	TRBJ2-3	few	TGTGCCAGCAGCGTAGGAGGTGGGACTAGCGGACAAGATACGCAGTATTTT	CASSVGGGTSGQDTQYF
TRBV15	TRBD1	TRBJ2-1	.	TGTGCCACCAGCAGAGGATGGGACAGGGCCTCTGGGTTCGCGTTCTTC	CATSRGWDRASGFAFF